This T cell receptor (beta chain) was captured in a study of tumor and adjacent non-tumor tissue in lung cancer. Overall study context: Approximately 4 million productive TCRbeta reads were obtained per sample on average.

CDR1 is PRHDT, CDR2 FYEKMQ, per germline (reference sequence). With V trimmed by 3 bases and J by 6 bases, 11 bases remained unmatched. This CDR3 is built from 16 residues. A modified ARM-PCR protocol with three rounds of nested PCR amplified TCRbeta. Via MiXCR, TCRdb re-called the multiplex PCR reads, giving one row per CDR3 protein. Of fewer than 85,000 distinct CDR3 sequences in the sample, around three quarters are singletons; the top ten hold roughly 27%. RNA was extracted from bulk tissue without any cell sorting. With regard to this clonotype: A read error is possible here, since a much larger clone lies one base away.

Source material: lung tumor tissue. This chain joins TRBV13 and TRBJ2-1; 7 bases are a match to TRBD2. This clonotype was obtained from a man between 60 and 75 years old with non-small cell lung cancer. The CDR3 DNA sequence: TGTGCCAGCAGCTTCCCCGCGGGAGAGGGGACCAATGAGCAGTTCTTC. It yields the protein CASSFPAGEGTNEQFF.